Shown below are 32 T cell receptor beta chains from a single sample sequenced in a study of response to subunit inactivated influenza vaccine. In TCRdb, the RT-PCR reads were re-called with MiXCR into one record per CDR3 protein. In the table there are more than 400,000 distinct CDR3 sequences, about 7.2% of which are singletons. The sequenced sample was PBMCs from blood, obtained roughly 24 months after vaccination. The receptors were sampled from a man between 50 and 70 years old who received an inactivated influenza vaccine.

V and J are TRBV23-1 and TRBJ2-1, with D maybe TRBD1 (6 bases). TRBV23-1 belongs to the ORF category, with a function that is uncertain. This CDR3 spans 15 amino acids. V lost 0 bases to trimming and J lost 2 bases, with 8 bases between them. In DNA, the CDR3 is TGCGCCAGCAGTCAATCGAGACAGGCCTACAATGAGCAGTTCTTC. Encoded protein: CASSQSRQAYNEQFF.

This clonotype occurred a few times. V gene TRBV9 combines with J gene TRBJ2-3; D may be TRBD2 (6 bases). This CDR3 has 15 residues. The germline V and J ends were trimmed by 6 bases and 0 bases, with 14 bases remaining between them. Germline V gives CDR1 SGDLS, CDR2 YYNGEE. CDR3 coding DNA: TGTGCCAGCACGTGGGGCGGGACTAGCACAGATACGCAGTATTTT. Translated: CASTWGGTSTDTQYF.

This clonotype was counted a few times. The V call is TRBV6-1, the J call TRBJ1-1, with 7 nucleotides matching TRBD1. The CDR3 is 12 amino acids. In germline, CDR1 is MNHNS, CDR2 SASEGT. The ends lost 6 bases at V and 7 bases at J; junction bases unmatched: 5. CDR3 sequence reads: CASSQGVLEAFF. CDR3 nucleotides: TGTGCCAGCAGCCAGGGGGTGCTTGAAGCTTTCTTT.

Here the CDR3 reads CASSYWLAGANYEQYF. As DNA, the CDR3 is TGTGCCAGCAGTTACTGGCTAGCGGGGGCCAACTACGAGCAGTACTTC. The chain combines TRBV6-2 or TRBV6-3 with TRBJ2-7; 10 positions match TRBD2. This CDR3 has 16 residues. J lost 3 bases, V lost 1 base, and 6 bases had no gene match. The germline CDR1 and CDR2 sequences are MNHEY and SVGEGT.

This clonotype occurred many times. The V and J genes are TRBV5-1 and TRBJ1-2, with D tentatively TRBD1 (5 bases). V was pared by 4 bases and J by 8 bases, with 15 bases between. The CDR3 loop spans 13 amino acids. Germline-derived CDR1 and CDR2 are SGHRS and YFSETQ. Written as DNA, the CDR3 is TGCGCCAGCAGCACAGGAGGGAGGGGCGGCTACACCTTC. Translation gives CASSTGGRGGYTF.

V gene TRBV28 combines with J gene TRBJ1-2; D remains unclear. Germline-derived CDR1 and CDR2 are MDHEN and SYDVKM. The V and J ends lost 6 bases and 3 bases respectively, with 17 bases between them. This CDR3 region has 15 residues. Written as DNA, the CDR3 is TGTGCCAGCAGCGAATCAGCCGGGATCTACTATGGCTACACCTTC. Translation gives CASSESAGIYYGYTF.

This clonotype showed up many times. This rearrangement joins TRBV25-1 to TRBJ2-3; 10 bases line up with TRBD2. The CDR3 length is 15 residues. Unmatched junction bases numbered 8, after V lost 6 bases and J lost 5 bases. In germline, CDR1 is MGHDK, CDR2 SYGVNS. This CDR3 reads CASRKREGRLDTQYF. CDR3 DNA: TGTGCCAGCAGAAAGCGGGAGGGCCGTCTAGATACGCAGTATTTT.

This clonotype was seen more than once but under ten times. J is TRBJ2-1 and V is TRBV6-1, with TRBD2 identical over 7 bases. The CDR3 runs to 14 residues. Trimming took 6 bases from V and 10 from J; bases not matched to a gene: 12. CDR1 is MNHNS and CDR2 is SASEGT in the germline V gene. The CDR3, as DNA: TGTGCCAGCAGACCCCGGGACCGGCGGGGGGAGCAGTTCTTC. Translated: CASRPRDRRGEQFF.

V is TRBV6-2 or TRBV6-3 and J is TRBJ1-1; possible D gene TRBD1, 5 bases. V lost 8 bases and J lost 0, with 7 bases in between. Germline V gene lookup returns CDR1 MNHEY and CDR2 SVGEGT. The CDR3 loop spans 12 amino acids. CDR3 DNA sequence: TGTGCCAGCGGACACCTGAACACTGAAGCTTTCTTT. This encodes CASGHLNTEAFF.

The V gene is TRBV6-2 or TRBV6-3, the J gene TRBJ2-5; 11 bases are shared with TRBD1. After removal of 0 bases from V and 0 bases from J, the junction contained 12 bases not matched to a gene. The V gene's germline CDR1 is MNHEY and CDR2 SVGEGT. The CDR3 contains 20 residues. The CDR3 sequence: CASSYSKRTGGAGYQETQYF. CDR3 bases: TGTGCCAGCAGTTACTCGAAGAGGACAGGGGGCGCCGGGTACCAAGAGACCCAGTACTTC.

The gene calls are TRBV11-3 and TRBJ2-1; 10 bases map to TRBD2. J was trimmed by 5 bases and V by 2 bases; bases with no gene match: 12. CDR1 is SGHNT, CDR2 YENEEA, per germline. The CDR3 spans 18 residues. In DNA, the CDR3 is TGTGCCAGCAGCTTAATTCCCAGCGGGAGGGCTGAAGACAATGAGCAGTTCTTC. Protein product: CASSLIPSGRAEDNEQFF.

This clonotype was seen a few times. The rearrangement uses TRBV5-1 and TRBJ2-5, with D possibly TRBD2 on 7 matching bases. V was trimmed by 0 bases and J by 4 bases, leaving 13 bases between them. This CDR3 comprises 15 residues. Germline V gene lookup returns CDR1 SGHRS and CDR2 YFSETQ. The CDR3 region has the DNA TGCGCCAGCAGCTTGGTGTCGGGGGGCGGAGAGACCCAGTACTTC. Its translation is CASSLVSGGGETQYF.

The chain has TRBV2 and TRBJ1-5; 7 bases map to TRBD1. Germline V gene lookup returns CDR1 SNHLY and CDR2 FYNNEI. The CDR3 extends over 14 amino acids. V shed 3 bases and J 4 bases; nucleotides not matched to a gene: 3. CDR3 loop: CASSEDRTNQPQHF. CDR3 DNA sequence: TGTGCCAGCAGTGAGGACAGGACAAATCAGCCCCAGCATTTT.

The table lists this clonotype with many counts. CDR3 sequence: CASSQPGARGSPLHF. For the CDR3, the DNA is TGTGCCAGCAGCCAACCGGGAGCCAGGGGTTCACCCCTCCACTTT. The chain joins TRBV4-2 to TRBJ1-6; D might be TRBD1 (6 bases). Trimming left V 2 bases short and J 9 bases short, with 14 bases between. Germline CDR1 LGHNA, CDR2 YNFKEQ. The CDR3 length is 15 residues.

This clonotype was counted only a few times. V usage is TRBV20-1 and J usage is TRBJ2-5; D gene ambiguous. Germline V gene sequence: CDR1 DFQATT, CDR2 SNEGSKA (reference sequence). V lost 1 base to trimming and J lost 2 bases, with 11 bases between them. This CDR3 has 14 amino acids. The CDR3 nucleotides are TGCAGTGCTAGAGCCGGTCTTCTTCAAGAGACCCAGTACTTC. Translation gives CSARAGLLQETQYF.

V and J are TRBV5-1 and TRBJ2-7, with a tentative D call TRBD1 (6 bases). The germline gives CDR1 SGHRS, CDR2 YFSETQ. The CDR3 sequence is 14 residues long. Trimming removed 5 bases at V and 0 bases at J, with 12 bases between. CDR3 amino acids: CASRPGQSSYEQYF. In nucleotides, the CDR3 is TGCGCCAGCAGACCCGGACAGTCCTCCTACGAGCAGTACTTC. Supplemented by reference TRBV5-1 and TRBJ2-7, the full variable domain reads KAGVTQTPRYLIKTRGQQVTLSCSPISGHRSVSWYQQTPGQGLQFLFEYFSETQRNKGNFPGRFSGRQFSNSRSEMNVSTLELGDSALYLCASRPGQSSYEQYFGPGTRLTVT.

This clonotype was seen more than once but under ten times. This chain connects TRBV20-1 to TRBJ2-1, with a weak D call TRBD1 (6 bases). Germline values: CDR1 DFQATT, CDR2 SNEGSKA (reference sequence). Trimming took off 5 bases at V and 9 bases at J, with 14 bases between the two ends. The CDR3 totals 12 residues. CDR3 residues: CSASQGYGEQFF. DNA of the CDR3: TGCAGTGCTTCACAGGGTTATGGTGAGCAGTTCTTC.

This clonotype was found many times. V usage is TRBV20-1 and J usage is TRBJ1-1; possibly TRBD1 for D (5 bases). Per the germline V gene, CDR1 is DFQATT and CDR2 is SNEGSKA (reference sequence). Trimming shortened V by 3 bases and J by 6 bases, and 14 bases separated the two germline ends. The CDR3 is 13 amino acids. The CDR3 DNA sequence: TGCAGTGCTAGGAGCTCAGGGACGTCTGAAGCTTTCTTT. It specifies CSARSSGTSEAFF.

This clonotype has just a few counts. The chain couples TRBV28 to TRBJ1-4; D gene uncertain. The CDR3 has 14 residues. The germline V gene has CDR1 MDHEN and CDR2 SYDVKM. Between the trimmed V and J ends, which lost 5 bases and 7 bases, there was a span of 14 bases. DNA of the CDR3: TGTGCCAGCAGTAATCACGGAGGGAGTGAAAAACTGTTTTTT. Encoded protein: CASSNHGGSEKLFF.

This chain links TRBV28 with TRBJ2-2; tentatively, D is TRBD2 (5 bases). The germline CDR1 and CDR2 sequences are MDHEN and SYDVKM. Trimming removed 5 bases from V and 1 base from J, with 11 bases in between. This CDR3 spans 15 amino acids. CDR3 amino acids: CASSSTGKNTGELFF. The CDR3 nucleotides read TGTGCCAGCAGTAGCACGGGGAAGAACACCGGGGAGCTGTTTTTT.

The chain employs TRBV6-5 and TRBJ1-4; D perhaps matches TRBD1 (5 bases). This CDR3 spans 14 amino acids. The ends were cut back, 4 bases at V and 7 bases at J, with 13 bases in the middle. The germline V gene encodes CDR1 MNHEY and CDR2 SVGAGI. CDR3 sequence: CASSLTAGGEKLFF. CDR3 DNA: TGTGCCAGCAGTTTGACAGCGGGTGGTGAAAAACTGTTTTTT.

The chain couples TRBV14 to TRBJ2-3; unclear D gene. The CDR3 consists of 13 residues. The germline V gene has CDR1 SGHDN and CDR2 FVKESK. V dropped 0 bases and J dropped 10 bases, with 11 bases sitting between them. Here the CDR3 DNA reads TGTGCCAGCAGCCAAGAGCCCCCCTGGGCGCAGTATTTT. It encodes CASSQEPPWAQYF.

The CDR3 nucleotides read TGTGCCAGCAGTAGCGGGGCAGTCCCCACCACTGAAGCTTTCTTT. This encodes CASSSGAVPTTEAFF. This chain links TRBV7-9 with TRBJ1-1; maybe TRBD1 (5 bases). Germline V lookup: CDR1 SEHNR, CDR2 FQNEAQ (reference sequence). The V end was cut by 6 bases, the J end by 4 bases, with 18 bases between. CDR3 length: 15 amino acids.

This clonotype was seen at least ten times. The chain has TRBV30 and TRBJ2-1; 8 nucleotides match TRBD2. CDR3 length equals 15 residues. The germline V gene has CDR1 GTSNPN and CDR2 SVGIG (reference sequence). With V trimmed by 0 bases and J by 4 bases, 5 bases remained unmatched. The CDR3 DNA follows: TGTGCCTGGAGTGTTGGTAGCGGGATATACAATGAGCAGTTCTTC. Translation gives CAWSVGSGIYNEQFF.

This clonotype was recorded a few times. The chain recombines TRBV12-3 or TRBV12-4 with TRBJ1-2, with 7 bases that match TRBD1. V lost 6 bases to trimming and J lost 7 bases; unmatched junction nucleotides: 14. The CDR3 is 15 amino acids. CDR3 DNA sequence: TGTGCCAGCAGCCTACAGGGGTCAAGGTTCGGTGGCTACACCTTC. This gives the protein CASSLQGSRFGGYTF.

This chain links TRBV10-2 with TRBJ2-1; D remains unclear. The CDR3 sequence is 10 residues long. CDR1 and CDR2 (germline): WSHSY, SAAADI. V gave up 7 bases and J gave up 7 bases, with 5 bases separating them. The CDR3 DNA follows: TGCGCCAGCAAAGGGAATGAGCAGTTCTTC. Its protein product is CASKGNEQFF.

This sequence joins TRBV23-1 and TRBJ2-4; possibly TRBD1 or TRBD2 for D (5 bases each). TRBV23-1 is reported as an ORF; its role is uncertain. Trimming cost V 7 bases and J 0 bases, with 19 bases left between them. The CDR3 loop spans 17 amino acids. The CDR3 nucleotides are TGCGCCAGCACCCCAGGGAGAGAGAAACTAGCCAAAAACATTCAGTACTTC. Translation gives CASTPGREKLAKNIQYF.

This chain uses TRBV2 with TRBJ2-1, with a weak D call TRBD2 (6 bases). The CDR3 consists of 15 residues. CDR1 and CDR2 from the germline V gene are SNHLY and FYNNEI. V dropped 7 bases and J dropped 1 base, with 14 bases sitting between them. CDR3: CASTVDYASYNEQFF. CDR3 sequence (DNA): TGTGCCAGCACCGTGGACTACGCTTCCTACAATGAGCAGTTCTTC. The complete variable domain, with remaining parts taken from reference TRBV2 and TRBJ2-1, reads EPEVTQTPSHQVTQMGQEVILRCVPISNHLYFYWYRQILGQKVEFLVSFYNNEISEKSEIFDDQFSVERPDGSNFTLKIRSTKLEDSAMYFCASTVDYASYNEQFFGPGTRLTVL.

This clonotype has at least ten counts. CDR3: CASSASGGSPDTQYF. As DNA, the CDR3 is TGTGCCAGCAGCGCCTCCGGTGGATCTCCGGATACGCAGTATTTT. The genes are TRBV11-2 and TRBJ2-3; D remains unclear. The V and J ends lost 5 bases and 6 bases respectively, with 18 bases between them. Per the germline V gene, CDR1 is SGHAT and CDR2 is FQNNGV. This CDR3 has 15 residues. Drawing the rest from reference TRBV11-2 and TRBJ2-3, the complete variable domain is EAGVAQSPRYKIIEKRQSVAFWCNPISGHATLYWYQQILGQGPKLLIQFQNNGVVDDSQLPKDRFSAERLKGVDSTLKIQPAKLEDSAVYLCASSASGGSPDTQYFGPGTRLTVL.

The chain uses TRBV20-1 and TRBJ1-6; D possibly corresponds to TRBD1 (5 bases). Germline CDR1 reads DFQATT; CDR2 reads SNEGSKA (reference sequence). The CDR3 is 13 amino acids. Trimming stripped 4 bases from V and 9 bases from J, with 13 bases between. The CDR3 loop is CSATDIQGSPLHF. The CDR3 DNA is TGCAGTGCTACCGACATTCAGGGTTCACCCCTCCACTTT.

This clonotype appeared many times. The rearrangement links TRBV6-5 to TRBJ1-2, with a weak D call TRBD1 (6 bases). This CDR3 region has 16 residues. Trimming stripped 0 bases from V and 8 bases from J, with 19 bases between. Germline V lookup: CDR1 MNHEY, CDR2 SVGAGI. CDR3 sequence: CASSYSNTGSTGGYTF. The CDR3 nucleotides read TGTGCCAGCAGTTACTCGAACACAGGGAGTACGGGGGGCTACACCTTC.

The chain recombines TRBV12-3 or TRBV12-4 with TRBJ2-2; 7 bases align to TRBD2. V lost 6 bases to trimming and J lost 1 base; unmatched junction nucleotides: 5. The CDR3 extends over 15 amino acids. CDR3 DNA: TGTGCCAGCAGACTCAGCGGGGAGAACACCGGGGAGCTGTTTTTT. It yields the protein CASRLSGENTGELFF.